These 23 T cell receptor beta chains were all obtained from the same sample, sequenced in a study of Graves' ophthalmopathy and Graves' hyperthyroidism. Amplification of the TCR beta CDR3 regions used RNA transcripts (as template). First-round RT-PCR with HTBI primers preceded a second-round multiplex PCR. TCRdb ran MiXCR on the multiplex PCR reads and lists one entry per CDR3 protein. The sample consists of 200,000 to 300,000 distinct CDR3 sequences, 45% of them appearing once. Source material: peripheral blood. Receptors originate from an adult man with Graves' ophthalmopathy.

This clonotype is labeled as large. The chain employs TRBV12-3 or TRBV12-4 and TRBJ1-6, with D unclear. CDR3 length: 17 residues. The V and J ends lost 4 bases and 6 bases respectively, with 19 bases between them. The CDR3 is CASSSPPGRNGNSPLHF. The CDR3 DNA reads TGTGCCAGCAGTTCCCCTCCTGGACGGAATGGTAATTCACCCCTCCACTTT.

This clonotype was observed many times. CDR3 in amino acids: CASSDGAYGYTF. The CDR3, as DNA: TGTGCCAGCAGTGACGGAGCTTATGGCTACACCTTC. This rearrangement joins TRBV2 to TRBJ1-2; D uncertain. The CDR3 extends over 12 amino acids. Germline loops: CDR1 SNHLY, CDR2 FYNNEI. Trimming shortened V by 3 bases and J by 5 bases, and 7 bases separated the two germline ends. Full variable domain (outside the CDR3, taken from reference TRBV2 and TRBJ1-2): EPEVTQTPSHQVTQMGQEVILRCVPISNHLYFYWYRQILGQKVEFLVSFYNNEISEKSEIFDDQFSVERPDGSNFTLKIRSTKLEDSAMYFCASSDGAYGYTFGSGTRLTVV.

This chain connects TRBV10-3 to TRBJ2-7; 8 bases map to TRBD1. The CDR3 runs 15 residues. Germline assignment: CDR1 ENHRY and CDR2 SYGVKD. The J segment lost 3 bases and the V segment lost 10 bases, leaving 14 bases of the junction unmatched. The CDR3 here is CASTTPGQAIYEQYF. The CDR3 nucleotides read TGTGCCAGCACCACACCGGGACAGGCCATCTACGAGCAGTACTTC.

The chain links TRBV20-1 to TRBJ2-7; 7 bases map to TRBD2. Germline CDR1 is DFQATT and CDR2 is SNEGSKA (reference sequence). Losses at the gene ends were 0 bases for V and 5 bases for J; bases not matched to a gene: 10. The CDR3 consists of 15 residues. In DNA, the CDR3 is TGCAGTGCTAGAGACAGTCACGGTCGGGAGGACGAGCAGTACTTC. It codes for CSARDSHGREDEQYF.

This clonotype was seen repeatedly, ten times or more. CDR3 DNA: TGTGCCAGCAGCTTGCCCCAGGGGGGTTCGAACACCGGGGAGCTGTTTTTT. Translation: CASSLPQGGSNTGELFF. The chain employs TRBV5-6 and TRBJ2-2; possible D gene TRBD1, 7 bases. This CDR3 comprises 17 residues. CDR1 and CDR2 from the germline V gene are SGHDT and YYEEEE. Trimming took off 1 base at V and 0 bases at J, with 13 bases between the two ends.

The chain recombines TRBV7-8 with TRBJ2-7; 7 bases are shared with TRBD1. Losses at the gene ends were 9 bases for V and 0 bases for J; bases not matched to a gene: 2. The CDR3 sequence is 12 residues long. Germline values: CDR1 SGHVS, CDR2 FQNEAQ. The CDR3 DNA follows: TGTGCCAGTCGGGACAGCTCCTACGAGCAGTACTTC. This gives the protein CASRDSSYEQYF.

The CDR3 region has the DNA TGTGCCAGCAGCGTCGGGACAGGGATCACCGGGGAGCTGTTTTTT. Translating it yields CASSVGTGITGELFF. The chain joins TRBV9 to TRBJ2-2, with 9 bases aligning to TRBD1. Germline V gene lookup returns CDR1 SGDLS and CDR2 YYNGEE. CDR3 size: 15 residues. The V and J ends lost 2 bases and 4 bases, in that order; junction bases with no gene match: 3.

CDR3 bases: TGTGCCAGCAGTTTATGGCAGGGTGGAGGCTACACCTTC. The encoded protein is CASSLWQGGGYTF. The chain combines TRBV12-3 or TRBV12-4 with TRBJ1-2; D might be TRBD1 (5 bases). This CDR3 region has 13 residues. Trimming left V 2 bases short and J 8 bases short, with 12 bases between.

This clonotype was detected a few times. The J gene is TRBJ1-5, the V gene TRBV2; 9 bases are a match to TRBD1. After removal of 3 bases from V and 7 bases from J, the junction contained 7 bases not matched to a gene. The CDR3 consists of 15 residues. Germline V gene sequence: CDR1 SNHLY, CDR2 FYNNEI. CDR3 in amino acids: CASSDDRGNGQPQHF. In DNA form, the CDR3 reads TGTGCCAGCAGTGACGACAGGGGGAACGGACAGCCCCAGCATTTT.

This clonotype was seen only a few times. The genes are TRBV20-1 and TRBJ1-3, with D possibly TRBD1 on 6 matching bases. Germline V CDR1 and CDR2: DFQATT, SNEGSKA (reference sequence). This CDR3 has 14 residues. The V end was cut by 5 bases, the J end by 3 bases, with 14 bases between. The CDR3 nucleotides read TGCAGTGCTTCTCCGGGAGGGGGTGGAAACACCATATATTTT. It encodes CSASPGGGGNTIYF.

This clonotype has a handful of counts. The V call is TRBV19, the J call TRBJ2-5, with 7 bases identical to TRBD1. Per the germline V gene, CDR1 is LNHDA and CDR2 is SQIVND (reference sequence). The CDR3 totals 14 residues. V shed 5 bases and J 1 base; nucleotides not matched to a gene: 4. CDR3 DNA: TGTGCCAGTAGTCCCCGGGACAGCCAAGAGACCCAGTACTTC. This codes for CASSPRDSQETQYF. Full variable domain (rest looked up from reference TRBV19 and TRBJ2-5): DGGITQSPKYLFRKEGQNVTLSCEQNLNHDAMYWYRQDPGQGLRLIYYSQIVNDFQKGDIAEGYSVSREKKESFPLTVTSAQKNPTAFYLCASSPRDSQETQYFGPGTRLLVL.

The chain uses TRBV10-3 and TRBJ2-5, with TRBD1 as a possible D gene (5 bases). V was clipped by 6 bases and J by 6 bases, with 14 bases between them. Germline assignment: CDR1 ENHRY and CDR2 SYGVKD. This CDR3 has 13 residues. In DNA, the CDR3 is TGTGCCATCAGCGATCCAGGGATAAAGACCCAGTACTTC. Translated: CAISDPGIKTQYF.

The rearrangement uses TRBV12-5 and TRBJ2-7, with D unclear. The CDR3 sequence is 10 residues long. V gave up 5 bases and J gave up 7 bases, with 6 bases separating them. The germline V gene encodes CDR1 LGHNT and CDR2 FRNRAP. The CDR3 sequence: CASGPSEQYF. The CDR3 DNA is TGTGCTAGTGGTCCCTCAGAGCAGTACTTC.

This clonotype was counted only a few times. The chain joins TRBV29-1 to TRBJ2-2, with 9 bases aligning to TRBD1. V was clipped by 7 bases and J by 0 bases; unmatched bases: 6. Germline lookup yields CDR1 SQVTM and CDR2 ANQGSEA. This CDR3 has 15 residues. As DNA, the CDR3 is TGCAGCGCATCTACAGGGGGCTCGAACACCGGGGAGCTGTTTTTT. Translating gives CSASTGGSNTGELFF.

Only one count was recorded for this clonotype. The chain links TRBV6-5 to TRBJ2-7; no reliable D call. The CDR3 extends over 16 amino acids. V lost 0 bases, J lost 3 bases, and 15 bases lay in between. Germline CDR1 MNHEY, CDR2 SVGAGI. The CDR3 here is CASSYSPEATVYEQYF. The CDR3 DNA follows: TGTGCCAGCAGTTACTCTCCGGAAGCAACCGTCTACGAGCAGTACTTC.

This chain links TRBV4-1 with TRBJ1-2; TRBD1 matches at 7 bases. V gave up 0 bases and J gave up 8 bases; unmatched junction bases: 15. The CDR3 is 17 amino acids. CDR1 is MGHRA and CDR2 is YSYEKL in the germline V gene. CDR3 loop: CASSQDEGARRRGGYTF. In DNA, the CDR3 is TGCGCCAGCAGCCAAGATGAGGGGGCAAGGCGTCGGGGAGGCTACACCTTC.

The gene calls are TRBV5-1 and TRBJ1-2; 7 bases fit TRBD1. With 0 bases clipped from V and 6 bases from J, the junction kept 5 bases outside the gene matches. This CDR3 is built from 14 residues. Germline CDR1 is SGHRS and CDR2 is YFSETQ. DNA of the CDR3: TGCGCCAGCAGCTTGGAGGGGGCTGGGGATGGCTACACCTTC. It encodes CASSLEGAGDGYTF.

Concerning this clonotype itself: An end of the junction does not agree with germline; a read error may underlie this. This rearrangement joins TRBV7-9 to TRBJ2-7; weak D call: TRBD2 (6 bases). The germline CDR1 and CDR2 sequences are SEHNR and FQNEAQ (reference sequence). This CDR3 is built from 13 residues. The CDR3 DNA follows: TGTGCCAGCAGCTTGATTGGGACTCCACGACTGTTCTTC. Its translation: CASSLIGTPRLFF.

Comments on this clonotype: The junction and the germline gene differ at one end; a read error may be behind it. The chain has TRBV10-3 and TRBJ2-7; no firm D call. Germline V gene lookup returns CDR1 ENHRY and CDR2 SYGVKD. The CDR3 runs to 10 residues. CDR3 sequence (DNA): TGTGCCAGCAGTTACTACGAGCAGTACTTC. Amino acid sequence: CASSYYEQYF.

This rearrangement joins TRBV10-3 to TRBJ2-7; 8 positions match TRBD1. J was trimmed by 3 bases and V by 10 bases; bases with no gene match: 2. Germline CDR1 reads ENHRY; CDR2 reads SYGVKD. The CDR3 is 11 residues long. In DNA form, the CDR3 reads TGTGCCACCGGGACAGGCTACGAGCAGTACTTC. Its translation is CATGTGYEQYF.

The chain links TRBV20-1 to TRBJ2-5; 13 bases map to TRBD2. Germline trimming cut 0 bases from V and 5 bases from J; bases unmatched to any gene: 9. The CDR3 is made up of 17 amino acids. The germline V gene has CDR1 DFQATT and CDR2 SNEGSKA (reference sequence). CDR3 region: CSARDRLAGGVGETQYF. As DNA, the CDR3 is TGCAGTGCTAGAGATCGACTAGCGGGGGGAGTAGGGGAGACCCAGTACTTC.

This clonotype was counted between two and nine times. This chain connects TRBV29-1 to TRBJ1-1; D ambiguous. There are 13 residues in the CDR3. V lost 7 bases and J 4 bases, leaving 16 bases between the germline ends. CDR1 and CDR2 (germline): SQVTM, ANQGSEA. CDR3 protein: CSGSLGVSTEAFF. CDR3 DNA sequence: TGCAGCGGATCCCTGGGAGTGTCCACTGAAGCTTTCTTT.

This clonotype appeared many times. The chain has TRBV5-1 and TRBJ1-1, with D possibly matching TRBD1 (5 bases). The CDR3 spans 15 residues. The germline V and J ends were trimmed by 0 bases and 7 bases, with 16 bases remaining between them. Germline CDR1 reads SGHRS; CDR2 reads YFSETQ. CDR3 coding DNA: TGCGCCAGCAGCTTGGCAGTCTCAGGGAGGAGTGAAGCTTTCTTT. Amino acids: CASSLAVSGRSEAFF.